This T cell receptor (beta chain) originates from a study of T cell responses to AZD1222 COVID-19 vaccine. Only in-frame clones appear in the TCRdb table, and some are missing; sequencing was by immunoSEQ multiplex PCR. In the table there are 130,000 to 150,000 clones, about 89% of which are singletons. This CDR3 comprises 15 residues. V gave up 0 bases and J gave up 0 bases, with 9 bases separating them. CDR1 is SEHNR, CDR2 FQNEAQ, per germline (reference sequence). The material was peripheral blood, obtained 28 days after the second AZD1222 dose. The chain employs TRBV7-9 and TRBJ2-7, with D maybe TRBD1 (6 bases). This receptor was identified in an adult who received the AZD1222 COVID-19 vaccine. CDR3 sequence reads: CASSLAQGLSYEQYF. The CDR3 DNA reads TGTGCCAGCAGCTTAGCCCAGGGGCTCTCCTACGAGCAGTACTTC.